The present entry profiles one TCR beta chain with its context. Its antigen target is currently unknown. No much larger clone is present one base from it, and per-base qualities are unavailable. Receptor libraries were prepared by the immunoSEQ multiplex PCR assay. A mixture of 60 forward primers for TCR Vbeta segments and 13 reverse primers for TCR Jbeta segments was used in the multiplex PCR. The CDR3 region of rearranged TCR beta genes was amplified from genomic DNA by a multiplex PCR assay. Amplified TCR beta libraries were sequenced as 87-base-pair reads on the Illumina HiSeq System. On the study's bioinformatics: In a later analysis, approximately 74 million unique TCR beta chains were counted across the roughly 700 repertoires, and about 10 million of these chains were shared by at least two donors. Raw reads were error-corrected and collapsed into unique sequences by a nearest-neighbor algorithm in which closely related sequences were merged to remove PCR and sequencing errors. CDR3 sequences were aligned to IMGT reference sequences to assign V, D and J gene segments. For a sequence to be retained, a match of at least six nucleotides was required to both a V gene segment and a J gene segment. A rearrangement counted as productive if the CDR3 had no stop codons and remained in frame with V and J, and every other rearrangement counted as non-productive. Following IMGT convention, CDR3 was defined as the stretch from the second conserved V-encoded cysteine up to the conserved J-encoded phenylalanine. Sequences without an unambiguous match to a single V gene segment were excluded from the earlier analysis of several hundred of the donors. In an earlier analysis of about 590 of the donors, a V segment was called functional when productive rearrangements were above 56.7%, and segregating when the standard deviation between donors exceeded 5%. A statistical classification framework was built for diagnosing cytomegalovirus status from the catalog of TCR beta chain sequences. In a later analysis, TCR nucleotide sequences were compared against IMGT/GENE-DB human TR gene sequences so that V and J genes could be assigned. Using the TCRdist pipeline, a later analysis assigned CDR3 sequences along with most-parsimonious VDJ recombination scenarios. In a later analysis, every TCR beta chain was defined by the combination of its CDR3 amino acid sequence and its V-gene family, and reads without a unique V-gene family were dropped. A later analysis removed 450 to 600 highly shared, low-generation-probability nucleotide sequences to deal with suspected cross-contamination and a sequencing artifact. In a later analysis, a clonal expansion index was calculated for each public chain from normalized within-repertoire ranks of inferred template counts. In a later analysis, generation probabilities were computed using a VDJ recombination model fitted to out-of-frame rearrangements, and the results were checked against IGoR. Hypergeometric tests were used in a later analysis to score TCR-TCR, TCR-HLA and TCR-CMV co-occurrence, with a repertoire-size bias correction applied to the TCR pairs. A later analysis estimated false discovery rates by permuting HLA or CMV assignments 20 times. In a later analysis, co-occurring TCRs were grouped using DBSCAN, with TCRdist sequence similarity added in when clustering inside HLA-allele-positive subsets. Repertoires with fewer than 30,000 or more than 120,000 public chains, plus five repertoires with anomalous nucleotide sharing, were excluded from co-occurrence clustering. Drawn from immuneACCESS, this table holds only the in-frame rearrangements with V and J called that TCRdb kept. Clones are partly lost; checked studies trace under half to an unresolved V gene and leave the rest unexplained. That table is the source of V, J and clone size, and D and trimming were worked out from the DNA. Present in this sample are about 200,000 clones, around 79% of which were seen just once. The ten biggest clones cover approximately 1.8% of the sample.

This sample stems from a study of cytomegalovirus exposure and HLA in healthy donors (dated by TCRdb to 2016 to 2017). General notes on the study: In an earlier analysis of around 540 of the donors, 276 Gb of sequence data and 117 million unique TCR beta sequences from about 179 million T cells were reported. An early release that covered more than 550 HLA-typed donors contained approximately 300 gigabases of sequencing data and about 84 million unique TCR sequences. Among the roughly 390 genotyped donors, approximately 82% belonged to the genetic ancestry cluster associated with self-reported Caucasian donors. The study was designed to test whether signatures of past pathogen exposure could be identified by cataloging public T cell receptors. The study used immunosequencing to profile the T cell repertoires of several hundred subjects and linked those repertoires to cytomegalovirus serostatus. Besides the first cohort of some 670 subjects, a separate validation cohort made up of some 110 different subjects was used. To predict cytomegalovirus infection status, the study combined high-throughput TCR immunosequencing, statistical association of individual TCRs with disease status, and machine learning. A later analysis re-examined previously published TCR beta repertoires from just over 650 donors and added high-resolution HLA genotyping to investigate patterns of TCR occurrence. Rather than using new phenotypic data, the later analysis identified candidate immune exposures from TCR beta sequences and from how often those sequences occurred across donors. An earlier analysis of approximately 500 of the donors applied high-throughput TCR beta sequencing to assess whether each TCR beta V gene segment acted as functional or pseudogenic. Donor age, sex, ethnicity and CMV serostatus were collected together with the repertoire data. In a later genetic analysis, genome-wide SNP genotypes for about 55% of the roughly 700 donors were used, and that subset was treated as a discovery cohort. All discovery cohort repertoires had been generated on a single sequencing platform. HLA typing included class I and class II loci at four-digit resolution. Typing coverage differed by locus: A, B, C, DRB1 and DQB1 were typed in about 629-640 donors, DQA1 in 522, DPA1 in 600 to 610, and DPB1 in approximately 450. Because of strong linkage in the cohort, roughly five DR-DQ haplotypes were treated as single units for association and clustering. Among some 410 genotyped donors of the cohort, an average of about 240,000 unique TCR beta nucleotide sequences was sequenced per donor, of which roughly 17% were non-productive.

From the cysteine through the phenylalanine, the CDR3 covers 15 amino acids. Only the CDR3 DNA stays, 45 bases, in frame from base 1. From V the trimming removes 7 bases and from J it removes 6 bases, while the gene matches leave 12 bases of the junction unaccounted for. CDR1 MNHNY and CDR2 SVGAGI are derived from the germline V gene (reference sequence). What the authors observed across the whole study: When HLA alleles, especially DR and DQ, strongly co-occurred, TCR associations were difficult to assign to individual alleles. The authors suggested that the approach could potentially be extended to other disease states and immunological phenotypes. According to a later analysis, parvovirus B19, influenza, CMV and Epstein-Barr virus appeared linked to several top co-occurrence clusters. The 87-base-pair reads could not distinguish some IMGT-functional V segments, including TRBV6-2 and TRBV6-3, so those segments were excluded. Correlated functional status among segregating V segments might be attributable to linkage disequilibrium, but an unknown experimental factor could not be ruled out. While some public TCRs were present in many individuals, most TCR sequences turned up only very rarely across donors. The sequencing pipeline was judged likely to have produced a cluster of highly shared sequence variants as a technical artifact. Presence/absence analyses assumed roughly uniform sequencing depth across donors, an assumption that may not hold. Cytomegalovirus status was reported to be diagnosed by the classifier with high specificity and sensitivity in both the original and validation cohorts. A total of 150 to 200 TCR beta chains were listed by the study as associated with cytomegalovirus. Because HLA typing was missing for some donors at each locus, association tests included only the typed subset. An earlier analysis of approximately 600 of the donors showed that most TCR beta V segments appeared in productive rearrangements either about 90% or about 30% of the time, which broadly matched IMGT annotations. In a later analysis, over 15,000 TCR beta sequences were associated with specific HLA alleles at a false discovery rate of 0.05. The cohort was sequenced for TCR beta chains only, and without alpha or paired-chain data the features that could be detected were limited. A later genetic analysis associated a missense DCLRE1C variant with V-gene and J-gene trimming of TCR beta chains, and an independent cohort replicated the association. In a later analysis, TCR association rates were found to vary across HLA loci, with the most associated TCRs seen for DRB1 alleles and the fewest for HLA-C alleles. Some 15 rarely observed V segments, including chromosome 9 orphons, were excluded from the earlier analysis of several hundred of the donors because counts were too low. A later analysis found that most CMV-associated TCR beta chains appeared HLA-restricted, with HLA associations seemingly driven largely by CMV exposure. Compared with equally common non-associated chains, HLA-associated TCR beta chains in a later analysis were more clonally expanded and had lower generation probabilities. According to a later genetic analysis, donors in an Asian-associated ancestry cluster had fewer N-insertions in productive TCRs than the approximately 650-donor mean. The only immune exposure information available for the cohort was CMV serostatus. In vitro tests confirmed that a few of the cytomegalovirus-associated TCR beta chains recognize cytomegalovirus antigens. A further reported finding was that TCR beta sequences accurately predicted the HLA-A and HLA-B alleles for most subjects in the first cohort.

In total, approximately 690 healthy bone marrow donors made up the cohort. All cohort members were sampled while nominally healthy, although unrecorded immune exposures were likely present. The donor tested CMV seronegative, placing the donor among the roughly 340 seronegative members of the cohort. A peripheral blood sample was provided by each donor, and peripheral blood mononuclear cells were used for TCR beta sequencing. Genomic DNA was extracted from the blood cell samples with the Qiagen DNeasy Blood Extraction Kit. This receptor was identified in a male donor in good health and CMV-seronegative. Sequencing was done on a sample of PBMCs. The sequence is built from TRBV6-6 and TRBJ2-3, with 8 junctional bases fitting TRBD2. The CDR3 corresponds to CASTEVSGNGDTQYF. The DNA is TGTGCCAGCACCGAAGTTAGCGGGAATGGGGATACGCAGTATTTT.